Listed below are T cell receptor beta chains from one sample, sequenced in a study of blood T cell repertoires in COVID-19. This table comes from immunoSEQ multiplex PCR, and its TCRdb copy is limited to in-frame clones, with some not included. The sample comprises about 320,000 clones, approximately 81% of which are singletons, and around 2% rests with the top ten. Sequencing was carried out using PBMCs or T cells enriched from blood (not recorded which). These TCRs come from a young woman who had been exposed to COVID-19. Both conserved end residues are part of each CDR3. The D gene is left open where the match is weak. Size tells how often a clone was seen (once, few, many) or the class of an expanded clone, and some rows leave it out.

>.|TRBV6-4|.|TRBJ2-3
TGTGCCAGCAAGGCCAGCGGAGACACAGATACGCAGTATTTT
CASKASGDTDTQYF
>TRBD2|TRBV10-1|.|TRBJ2-1
TGCGCCAGCAGCGGGACTAGCGGGATCAATGAGCAGTTCTTC
CASSGTSGINEQFF
>.|TRBV19|.|TRBJ1-1
TGTGCCAGTAGTCTAGGACAGAACTTGAACACTGAAGCTTTCTTT
CASSLGQNLNTEAFF
>.|TRBV24-1|.|TRBJ2-2
TGTGCCACCAGTGAGGTGGGAGCACTACACGATGCGAACACCGGGGAGCTGTTTTTT
CATSEVGALHDANTGELFF
>.|TRBV5-1|.|TRBJ2-5
TGCGCCAGCAGCTTCCTCACGGTCCAAGAGACCCAGTACTTC
CASSFLTVQETQYF
>TRBD2|TRBV7-7|.|TRBJ2-1
TGTGCTAGCAGCTCCCGACTAGCGGGAGATGGTGAGCAGTTCTTC
CASSSRLAGDGEQFF
>TRBD2|TRBV6-2/TRBV6-3|.|TRBJ2-7
TGTGCCAGCAGTTACAGCGGGGCAGGGTACGAGCAGTACTTC
CASSYSGAGYEQYF
>.|TRBV2|.|TRBJ2-3
TGTGCCAGCAGTGACCGCGCTAGCGCTAGCACAGATACGCAGTATTTT
CASSDRASASTDTQYF
>.|TRBV19|.|TRBJ1-5
TGTGCCAGTAGTATAAGTCGGCAGCCCCAGCATTTT
CASSISRQPQHF
>.|TRBV28|.|TRBJ1-2
TGTGCCAGCAGTTTACAGTTCTCTAACTATGGCTACACCTTC
CASSLQFSNYGYTF
>.|TRBV3-1/TRBV3-2|.|TRBJ1-6
TGTGCCAGCAGCCCAGCCAGGTATAATTCACCCCTCCACTTT
CASSPARYNSPLHF
>.|TRBV4-3|few|TRBJ2-7
TGCGCCAGCAGCCAAGATTATACTCGCGAGCAGTACTTC
CASSQDYTREQYF
>.|TRBV19|.|TRBJ2-5
TGTGCCAGTAGTATCCCTACAGGGCTTGGGGAGACCCAGTACTTC
CASSIPTGLGETQYF
>TRBD2|TRBV11-2|.|TRBJ2-1
TGTGCCAGCAGCTATAGCGGGAGCGGGAACAATGAGCAGTTCTTC
CASSYSGSGNNEQFF
>.|TRBV5-4|.|TRBJ1-1
TGTGCCAGCCAGGGGAACACTGAAGCTTTCTTT
CASQGNTEAFF
>.|TRBV9|.|TRBJ1-6
TGTGCCAGCAGCGTTGAGGGGGATAATTCACCCCTCCACTTT
CASSVEGDNSPLHF
>TRBD1|TRBV5-8|once|TRBJ1-2
TGTGCCAGCAGCTTGGGGACAGGGGGCGAGTACTATGGCTACACCTTC
CASSLGTGGEYYGYTF
>.|TRBV11-2|.|TRBJ2-2
TGTGCCAGCAGATCCGGGACTCGTGAATTTAGGGAGCTGTTTTTT
CASRSGTREFRELFF
>TRBD1|TRBV7-9|once|TRBJ2-1
TGTGCCAGCAGCCCTGGGACAGGGAGAGACAATGAGCAGTTCTTC
CASSPGTGRDNEQFF
>TRBD1|TRBV28|.|TRBJ1-2
TGTGCCAGCAGCCCGGACAGGGTGGGCTATGGCTACACCTTC
CASSPDRVGYGYTF
>.|TRBV10-1|.|TRBJ1-1
TGCGCCAGCAGTGGTCGGGGGAACACTGAAGCTTTCTTT
CASSGRGNTEAFF
>TRBD1|TRBV27|.|TRBJ1-1
TGTGCCAGCAGTTTCAGCCAGGGGGCGAACACTGAAGCTTTCTTT
CASSFSQGANTEAFF
>TRBD2|TRBV7-6|.|TRBJ2-1
TGTGCCAGCAGCCCTAGCGGGAGTTGGGGCGAGCAGTTCTTC
CASSPSGSWGEQFF
>.|TRBV19|.|TRBJ2-1
TGTGCCAGTAGGCAAGGGGCCTACGACTCCAATGAGCAGTTCTTC
CASRQGAYDSNEQFF
>.|TRBV25-1|.|TRBJ2-7
TGTGCCAGCAGTGGGAGTATGGACAAACCCTACGAGCAGTACTTC
CASSGSMDKPYEQYF
>.|TRBV7-2|.|TRBJ1-6
TGTGCCAGCAGCTTCCGGGACAACTATAATTCACCCCTCCACTTT
CASSFRDNYNSPLHF
>.|TRBV7-8|few|TRBJ1-2
TGTGCCAGCAGCTTCCCGGGCAGAGGCGGCGGGTTATTAAGCTATGGCTACACCTTC
CASSFPGRGGGLLSYGYTF
>TRBD1|TRBV27|.|TRBJ1-1
TGTGCCAGCAGGGGACAGAGAATTATGAACACTGAAGCTTTCTTT
CASRGQRIMNTEAFF
>TRBD2|TRBV5-4|.|TRBJ2-2
TGTGCCAGCAGCTTGTTCGGGGAGGGCCGGGGCGGGGAGCTGTTTTTT
CASSLFGEGRGGELFF
>.|TRBV5-1|.|TRBJ1-2
TGCGCCAGCAGCCCCACAGGGTTTGATGGCTACACCTTC
CASSPTGFDGYTF
>.|TRBV7-8|.|TRBJ2-2
TGTGCCAGCAGCTTCCCCGGAAGCGGGCCACCGAACACCGGGGAGCTGTTTTTT
CASSFPGSGPPNTGELFF
>.|TRBV2|.|TRBJ1-5
TGTGCCAGCAGTGGGGGAGGGGGTAGCAATCAGCCCCAGCATTTT
CASSGGGGSNQPQHF